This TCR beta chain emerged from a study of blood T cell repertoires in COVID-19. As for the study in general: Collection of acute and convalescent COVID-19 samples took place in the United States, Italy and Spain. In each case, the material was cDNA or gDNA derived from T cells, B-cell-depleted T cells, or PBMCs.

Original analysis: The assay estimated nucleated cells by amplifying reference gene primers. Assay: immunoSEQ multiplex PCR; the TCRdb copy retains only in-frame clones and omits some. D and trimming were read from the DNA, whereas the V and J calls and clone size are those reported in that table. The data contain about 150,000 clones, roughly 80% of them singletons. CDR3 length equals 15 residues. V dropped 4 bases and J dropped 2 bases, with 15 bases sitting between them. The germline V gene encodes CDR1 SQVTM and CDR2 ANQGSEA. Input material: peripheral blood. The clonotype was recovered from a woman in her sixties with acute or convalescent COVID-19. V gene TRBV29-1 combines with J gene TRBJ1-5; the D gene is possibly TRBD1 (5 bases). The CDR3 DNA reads TGCAGCGTTGTATTTCAGGGTGACGGCAATCAGCCCCAGCATTTT. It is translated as CSVVFQGDGNQPQHF.